This entry lists 8 T cell receptor beta chains sequenced from one sample in a study of human T cells and chemical hapten exposure. One entry per CDR3 protein, called by TCRdb with MiXCR from the RACE reads. The repertoire holds about 82,000 distinct CDR3 sequences, with 8.6% as singletons. Time point indicated: healthy volunteer bleed at 6 weeks. Unfractionated whole blood yielded total RNA. Sequenced: whole blood. The receptor source for this set is a male donor in good health. Some clones in this sample may be carry-over from other donors' samples.

This clonotype was detected only a few times. The chain uses TRBV6-2 or TRBV6-3 and TRBJ1-5; unclear D gene. The V end lost 0 bases, the J end lost 5 bases, and 5 bases lay between the germline ends. The germline CDR1 and CDR2 sequences are MNHEY and SVGEGT. This CDR3 comprises 13 residues. DNA of the CDR3: TGTGCCAGCAGTTACTCGAGGGATCAGCCCCAGCATTTT. The encoded protein is CASSYSRDQPQHF.

The V call is TRBV27, the J call TRBJ1-5, with D tentatively TRBD1 (6 bases). Germline CDR1 MNHEY, CDR2 SMNVEV (reference sequence). The V gene lost 3 bases and the J gene lost 5 bases, with 8 bases spanning the gap. CDR3 length: 13 residues. CDR3 in amino acids: CASSFRGYQPQHF. As DNA, the CDR3 is TGTGCCAGCAGTTTCAGGGGCTATCAGCCCCAGCATTTT.

This clonotype was seen ten or more times. This chain connects TRBV20-1 to TRBJ1-4, with D uncertain. Trimming removed 0 bases from V and 6 bases from J, with 11 bases in between. The V gene's germline CDR1 is DFQATT and CDR2 SNEGSKA (reference sequence). The CDR3 length is 14 residues. The CDR3 coding sequence is TGCAGTGCTAGAGACGCAGGCTCGGATGAAAAACTGTTTTTT. It codes for CSARDAGSDEKLFF.

This clonotype was found a few times. The chain combines TRBV1 with TRBJ2-3. TRBV1 is a documented pseudogene. The CDR3 has 17 residues. CDR3 in DNA: TGCACCAGCAGCCAAGGGGTAAACCCAACAGCCGCAGATACGCAGTATTTT. Its protein is CTSSQGVNPTAADTQYF.

J is TRBJ1-4 and V is TRBV5-1, with TRBD1 matching 7 bases. After removal of 0 bases from V and 8 bases from J, the junction contained 10 bases not matched to a gene. There are 16 residues in the CDR3. The germline gives CDR1 SGHRS, CDR2 YFSETQ. The CDR3 here is CASSLEGARQGEKLFF. Here the CDR3 DNA reads TGCGCCAGCAGCTTGGAGGGGGCCCGACAGGGCGAAAAACTGTTTTTT.

Note on this clonotype: A read error may explain this, as a much larger clone is one base away. The chain recombines TRBV20-1 with TRBJ2-3; 8 bases agree with TRBD2. The V gene's germline CDR1 is DFQATT and CDR2 SNEGSKA (reference sequence). The CDR3 spans 16 residues. The CDR3 bases are TGCAGTGCCTTCGACATGGCGGGAGGTTTCACAGATACGCGGTATTTT. This translates into CSAFDMAGGFTDTRYF.

The rearrangement uses TRBV3-1 and TRBJ2-2, with no clear D. The CDR3 sequence is 12 residues long. Germline values: CDR1 LGHDT, CDR2 YNNKEL (reference sequence). V lost 5 bases and J 4 bases, leaving 5 bases between the germline ends. The DNA of the CDR3 is TGTGCCAGCAGCGTGATCACCGGGGAGCTGTTTTTT. Encoded protein: CASSVITGELFF. Supplemented by reference TRBV3-1 and TRBJ2-2, the full variable domain reads DTAVSQTPKYLVTQMGNDKSIKCEQNLGHDTMYWYKQDSKKFLKIMFSYNNKELIINETVPNRFSPKSPDKAHLNLHINSLELGDSAVYFCASSVITGELFFGEGSRLTVL.

The rearrangement joins TRBV4-2 to TRBJ1-3; D is possibly TRBD1 (5 bases). The V end lost 0 bases, the J end lost 0 bases, and 9 bases lay between the germline ends. The CDR3 contains 16 residues. Germline assignment: CDR1 LGHNA and CDR2 YNFKEQ. CDR3 sequence reads: CASSQDPQGSGNTIYF. Here the CDR3 DNA reads TGTGCCAGCAGCCAAGATCCCCAGGGCTCTGGAAACACCATATATTTT.